Reported below is one TCR beta chain. Its antigen is currently unknown. Extraction of RNA preceded its reverse transcription into cDNA, which served as the sequencing template. Clones were read by immunoSEQ multiplex PCR, and TCRdb kept only the in-frame ones, dropping some. The data hold 150,000 to 200,000 clones, with approximately 52% observed a single time. The sample is drawn from a study of CD8+ T cells in alopecia areata. Looking at the study overall: The drug, oral tofacitinib, was given to treated patients at 5 to 10 mg twice daily.

The treatment was: oral pan-JAK inhibitor, 5-10 mg twice daily. Cell sorting on a FACSAria was used to separate CD4+ and CD8+ T cells from the PBMCs. Whole-study findings and limits: Scalp sample sequencing also detects resident alphabeta T cells of normal skin.

V was shortened by 0 bases and J by 7 bases, with 4 bases between the two germline ends. The CDR3 loop spans 11 amino acids. CDR1 and CDR2 (germline): MGHDK, SYGVNS. The TCR originated in a human donor with alopecia areata. The chain recombines TRBV25-1 with TRBJ2-7; D remains ambiguous. The sequencing here drew on CD4+ T cells sorted from blood, taken around week 55, from a patient treated with tofacitinib. The CDR3 DNA reads TGTGCCAGCAGTGAATATGGGGAGCAGTACTTC. This encodes CASSEYGEQYF.